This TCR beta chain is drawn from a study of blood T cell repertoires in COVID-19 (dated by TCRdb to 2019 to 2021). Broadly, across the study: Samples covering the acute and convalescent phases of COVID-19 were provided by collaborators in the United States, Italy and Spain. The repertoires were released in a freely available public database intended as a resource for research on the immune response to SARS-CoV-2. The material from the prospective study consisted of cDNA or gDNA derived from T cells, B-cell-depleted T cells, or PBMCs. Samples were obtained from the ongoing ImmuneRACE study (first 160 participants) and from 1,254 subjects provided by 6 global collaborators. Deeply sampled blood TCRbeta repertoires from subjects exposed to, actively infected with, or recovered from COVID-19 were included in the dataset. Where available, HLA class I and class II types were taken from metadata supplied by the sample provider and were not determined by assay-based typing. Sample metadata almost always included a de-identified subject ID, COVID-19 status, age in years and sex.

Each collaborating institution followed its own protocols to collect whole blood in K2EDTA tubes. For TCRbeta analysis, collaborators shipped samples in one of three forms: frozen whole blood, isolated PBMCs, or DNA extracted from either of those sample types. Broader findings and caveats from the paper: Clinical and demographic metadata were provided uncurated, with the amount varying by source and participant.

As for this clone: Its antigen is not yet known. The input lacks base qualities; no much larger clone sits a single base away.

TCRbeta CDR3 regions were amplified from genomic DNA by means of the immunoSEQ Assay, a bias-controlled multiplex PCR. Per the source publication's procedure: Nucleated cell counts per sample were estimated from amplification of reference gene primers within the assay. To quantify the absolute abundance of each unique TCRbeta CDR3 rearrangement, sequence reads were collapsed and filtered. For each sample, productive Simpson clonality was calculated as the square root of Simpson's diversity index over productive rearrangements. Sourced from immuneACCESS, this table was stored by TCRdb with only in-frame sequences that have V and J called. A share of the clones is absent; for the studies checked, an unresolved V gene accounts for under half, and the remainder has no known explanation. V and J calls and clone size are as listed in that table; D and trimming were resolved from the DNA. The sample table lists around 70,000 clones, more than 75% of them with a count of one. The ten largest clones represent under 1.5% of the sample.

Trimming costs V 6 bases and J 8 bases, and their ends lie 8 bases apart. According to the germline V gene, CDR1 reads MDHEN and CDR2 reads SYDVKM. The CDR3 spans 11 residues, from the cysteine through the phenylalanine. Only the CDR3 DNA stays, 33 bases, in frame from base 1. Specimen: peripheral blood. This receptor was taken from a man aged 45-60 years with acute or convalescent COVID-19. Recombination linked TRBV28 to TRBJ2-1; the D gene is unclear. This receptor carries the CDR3 CASRYSDEQFF. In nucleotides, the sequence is TGTGCCAGCAGATATTCGGATGAGCAGTTCTTC.